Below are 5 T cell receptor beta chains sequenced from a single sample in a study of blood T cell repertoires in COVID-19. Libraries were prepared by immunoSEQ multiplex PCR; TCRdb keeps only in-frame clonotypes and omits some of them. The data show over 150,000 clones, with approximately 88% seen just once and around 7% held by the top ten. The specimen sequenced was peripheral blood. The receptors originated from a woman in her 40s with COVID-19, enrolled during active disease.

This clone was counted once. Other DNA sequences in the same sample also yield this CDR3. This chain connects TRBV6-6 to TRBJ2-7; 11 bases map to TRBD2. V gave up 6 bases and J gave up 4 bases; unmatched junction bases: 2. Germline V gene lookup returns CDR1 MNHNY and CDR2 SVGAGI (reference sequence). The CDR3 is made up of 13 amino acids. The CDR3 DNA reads TGTGCCAGCAGCACTAGCGGGAGTTACGAGCAGTACTTC. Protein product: CASSTSGSYEQYF.

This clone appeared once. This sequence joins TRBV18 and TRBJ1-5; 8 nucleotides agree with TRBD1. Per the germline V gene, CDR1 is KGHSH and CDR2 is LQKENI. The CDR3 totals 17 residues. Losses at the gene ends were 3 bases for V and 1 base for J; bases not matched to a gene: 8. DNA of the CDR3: TGTGCCAGCTCACCCGAGGGCAGGGGGCGAAGCAATCAGCCCCAGCATTTT. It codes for CASSPEGRGRSNQPQHF.

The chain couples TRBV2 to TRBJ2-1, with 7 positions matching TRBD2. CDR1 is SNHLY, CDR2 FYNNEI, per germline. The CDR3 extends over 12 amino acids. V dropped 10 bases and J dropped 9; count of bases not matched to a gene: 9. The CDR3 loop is CATLREVGEQFF. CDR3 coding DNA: TGTGCCACCCTTCGGGAGGTTGGTGAGCAGTTCTTC.

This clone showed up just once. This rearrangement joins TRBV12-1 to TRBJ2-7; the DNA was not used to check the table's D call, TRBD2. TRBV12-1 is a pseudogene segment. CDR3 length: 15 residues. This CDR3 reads CASSSRVAGVDEQYF. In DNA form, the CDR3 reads TGTGCCAGCAGCTCTCGGGTAGCGGGAGTGGACGAGCAGTACTTC.

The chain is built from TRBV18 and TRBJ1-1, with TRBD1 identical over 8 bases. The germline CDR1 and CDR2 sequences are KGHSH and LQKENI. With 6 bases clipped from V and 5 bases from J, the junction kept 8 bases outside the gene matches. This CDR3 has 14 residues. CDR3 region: CASSPGQGGTEAFF. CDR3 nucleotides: TGTGCCAGCTCGCCCGGACAGGGTGGGACTGAAGCTTTCTTT.